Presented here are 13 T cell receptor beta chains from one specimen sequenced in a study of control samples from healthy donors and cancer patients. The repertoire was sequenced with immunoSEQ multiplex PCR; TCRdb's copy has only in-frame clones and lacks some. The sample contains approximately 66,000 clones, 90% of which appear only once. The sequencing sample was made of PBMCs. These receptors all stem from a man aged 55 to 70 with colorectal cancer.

The CDR3 here is CASSLEQEYRLSGANVLTF. The CDR3 DNA sequence: TGTGCCAGCAGTTTAGAACAGGAGTATAGACTCTCTGGGGCCAACGTCCTGACTTTC. The chain recombines TRBV27 with TRBJ2-6, with D possibly being TRBD1 (5 bases). The CDR3 loop spans 19 amino acids. V was cut by 2 bases and J by 0 bases, with 17 bases left in between. CDR1 and CDR2 (germline): MNHEY, SMNVEV (reference sequence). Variable domain in full (rest from reference TRBV27 and TRBJ2-6): EAQVTQNPRYLITVTGKKLTVTCSQNMNHEYMSWYRQDPGLGLRQIYYSMNVEVTDKGDVPEGYKVSRKEKRNFPLILESPSPNQTSLYFCASSLEQEYRLSGANVLTFGAGSRLTVL.

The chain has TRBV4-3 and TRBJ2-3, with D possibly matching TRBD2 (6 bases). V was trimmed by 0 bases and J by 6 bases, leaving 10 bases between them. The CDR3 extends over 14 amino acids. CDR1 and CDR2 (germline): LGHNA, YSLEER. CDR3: CASSQEGGFDTQYF. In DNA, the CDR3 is TGCGCCAGCAGCCAAGAGGGGGGATTTGATACGCAGTATTTT.

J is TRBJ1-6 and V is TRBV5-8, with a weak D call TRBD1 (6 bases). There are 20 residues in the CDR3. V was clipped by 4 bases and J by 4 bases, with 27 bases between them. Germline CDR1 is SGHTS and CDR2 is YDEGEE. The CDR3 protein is CASSRNLGRSGDRYNSPLHF. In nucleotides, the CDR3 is TGTGCCAGCAGCCGAAACCTTGGAAGGTCAGGGGACCGTTATAATTCACCCCTCCACTTT.

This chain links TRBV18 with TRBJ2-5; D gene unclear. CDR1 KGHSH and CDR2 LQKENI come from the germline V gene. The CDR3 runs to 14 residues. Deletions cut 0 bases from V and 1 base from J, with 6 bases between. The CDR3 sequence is CASSPPEVQETQYF. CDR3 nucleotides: TGTGCCAGCTCACCACCGGAAGTCCAAGAGACCCAGTACTTC.

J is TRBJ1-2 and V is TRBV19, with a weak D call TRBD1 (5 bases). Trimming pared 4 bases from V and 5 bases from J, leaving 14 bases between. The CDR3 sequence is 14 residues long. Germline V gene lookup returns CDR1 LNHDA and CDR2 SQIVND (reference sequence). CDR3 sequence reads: CASSRRQGLYGYTF. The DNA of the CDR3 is TGTGCCAGTAGTAGACGGCAGGGCCTTTATGGCTACACCTTC.

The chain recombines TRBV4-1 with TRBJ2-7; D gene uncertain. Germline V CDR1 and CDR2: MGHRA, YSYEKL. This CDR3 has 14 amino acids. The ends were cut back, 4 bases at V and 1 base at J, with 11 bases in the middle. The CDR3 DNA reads TGCGCCAGCAGCCCCTCTCCCCTTTCCTACGAGCAGTACTTC. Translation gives CASSPSPLSYEQYF.

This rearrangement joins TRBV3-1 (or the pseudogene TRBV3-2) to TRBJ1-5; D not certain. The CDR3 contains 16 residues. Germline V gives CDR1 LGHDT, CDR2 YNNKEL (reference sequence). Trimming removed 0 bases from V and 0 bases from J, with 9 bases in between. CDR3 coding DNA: TGTGCCAGCAGCCAAGATCCGGGGTATAGCAATCAGCCCCAGCATTTT. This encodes CASSQDPGYSNQPQHF.

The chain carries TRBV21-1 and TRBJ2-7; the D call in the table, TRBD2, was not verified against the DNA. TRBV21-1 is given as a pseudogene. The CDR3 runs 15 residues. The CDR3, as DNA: TGTGCCAGCAGCAAGGGTCTAGCGGAGTCCTACGAGCAGTACTTC. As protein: CASSKGLAESYEQYF.

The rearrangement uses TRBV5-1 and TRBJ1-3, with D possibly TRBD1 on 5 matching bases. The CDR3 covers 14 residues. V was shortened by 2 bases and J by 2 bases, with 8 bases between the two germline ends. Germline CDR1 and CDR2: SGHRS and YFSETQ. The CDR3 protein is CASSLGETGNTIYF. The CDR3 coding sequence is TGCGCCAGCAGCTTAGGGGAAACTGGAAACACCATATATTTT.

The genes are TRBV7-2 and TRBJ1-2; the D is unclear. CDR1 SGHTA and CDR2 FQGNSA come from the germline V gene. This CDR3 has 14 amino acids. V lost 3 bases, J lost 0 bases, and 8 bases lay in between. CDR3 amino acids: CASSFKATNYGYTF. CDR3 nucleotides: TGTGCCAGCAGCTTCAAGGCAACTAACTATGGCTACACCTTC.

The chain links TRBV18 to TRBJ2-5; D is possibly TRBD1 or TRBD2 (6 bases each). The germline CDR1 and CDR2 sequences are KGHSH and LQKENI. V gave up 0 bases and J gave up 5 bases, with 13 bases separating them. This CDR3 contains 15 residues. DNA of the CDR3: TGTGCCAGCTCACCACCTGTCAGAGGGGGGGAGACCCAGTACTTC. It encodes CASSPPVRGGETQYF.

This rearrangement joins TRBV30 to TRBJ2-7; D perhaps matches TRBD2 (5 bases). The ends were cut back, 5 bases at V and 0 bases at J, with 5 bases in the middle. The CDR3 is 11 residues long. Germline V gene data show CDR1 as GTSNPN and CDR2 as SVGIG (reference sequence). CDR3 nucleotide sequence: TGTGCCTGGGAGGGCTCCTACGAGCAGTACTTC. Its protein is CAWEGSYEQYF.

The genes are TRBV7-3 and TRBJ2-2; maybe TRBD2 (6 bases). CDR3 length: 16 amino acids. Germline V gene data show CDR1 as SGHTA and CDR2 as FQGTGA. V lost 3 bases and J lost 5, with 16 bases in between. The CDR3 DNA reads TGTGCCAGCAGCTTCTCCGGGACTCACTCAACCGGGGAGCTGTTTTTT. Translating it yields CASSFSGTHSTGELFF.